These 22 T cell receptor beta chains came from one sample sequenced in a study of PD-1 blockade in classical Hodgkin lymphoma. Assay used: immunoSEQ multiplex PCR; TCRdb lists only in-frame clones, some missing. The sample carries 90,000 or so clones, more than 70% recorded once. Specified time point: cycle 4 day 1 (C4D1), after 6 weeks of nivolumab. There was relapse after autologous stem cell transplantation in every patient, and there was variation in brentuximab vedotin exposure. Source: peripheral blood mononuclear cells (PBMCs), taken before the fourth cycle of nivolumab. The receptors were sampled from a human donor with classical Hodgkin lymphoma.

V gene TRBV7-9 combines with J gene TRBJ2-3; no definite D call. Germline values: CDR1 SEHNR, CDR2 FQNEAQ (reference sequence). The CDR3 has 16 residues. Trimming pared 1 base from V and 5 bases from J, leaving 16 bases between. The CDR3 protein is CASSLGQVVRGDTQYF. The CDR3 DNA reads as TGTGCCAGCAGCTTAGGACAAGTGGTGCGAGGAGATACGCAGTATTTT.

The chain carries TRBV4-3 and TRBJ2-3; D is unresolved. This CDR3 is 14 amino acids long. V was cut by 2 bases and J by 0 bases, with 6 bases left in between. Germline loops: CDR1 LGHNA, CDR2 YSLEER. The CDR3 nucleotides are TGCGCCAGCAGCCAACTACTTAGCACAGATACGCAGTATTTT. Protein: CASSQLLSTDTQYF.

The rearrangement uses TRBV6-1 and TRBJ2-5; 11 bases are shared with TRBD1. Losses at the gene ends were 10 bases for V and 7 bases for J; bases not matched to a gene: 11. This CDR3 has 14 residues. CDR1 is MNHNS and CDR2 is SASEGT in the germline V gene. The CDR3: CATSRDRGIWTQYF. In DNA, the CDR3 is TGTGCCACCTCTCGGGACAGGGGGATATGGACCCAGTACTTC.

The chain has TRBV27 and TRBJ1-5; D is unresolved. V was cut by 6 bases and J by 4 bases, with 10 bases left in between. There are 13 residues in the CDR3. Germline CDR1 reads MNHEY; CDR2 reads SMNVEV (reference sequence). As DNA, the CDR3 is TGTGCCAGCAGCCTGGTAAAGAATCAGCCCCAGCATTTT. Translation: CASSLVKNQPQHF.

The V call is TRBV6-1, the J call TRBJ2-1; D is perhaps TRBD2 (7 bases). Germline V gene data show CDR1 as MNHNS and CDR2 as SASEGT. The CDR3 covers 15 residues. Trimming left V 3 bases short and J 7 bases short, with 16 bases between. The CDR3 nucleotides are TGTGCCAGCAGTGAGGGGGGGACATATTCGAATGAGCAGTTCTTC. Translation gives CASSEGGTYSNEQFF.

The chain combines TRBV2 with TRBJ1-5, with D perhaps TRBD1 (6 bases). CDR1 is SNHLY, CDR2 FYNNEI, per germline. The CDR3 extends over 13 amino acids. V lost 9 bases, J lost 9 bases, and 18 bases lay in between. The CDR3 loop is CASGMDSPGPQHF. CDR3 DNA: TGTGCCAGTGGAATGGACAGTCCGGGGCCCCAGCATTTT.

The CDR3 sequence: CASSSTAGENQPQHF. In nucleotides, the CDR3 is TGTGCCAGCAGTTCTACCGCCGGGGAGAATCAGCCCCAGCATTTT. This chain uses TRBV6-6 with TRBJ1-5, with D uncertain. V gave up 4 bases and J gave up 4 bases, with 14 bases separating them. Germline lookup yields CDR1 MNHNY and CDR2 SVGAGI (reference sequence). The CDR3 length is 15 residues.

This rearrangement joins TRBV9 to TRBJ1-1; no reliable D call. The germline gives CDR1 SGDLS, CDR2 YYNGEE. Trimming shortened V by 0 bases and J by 0 bases, and 9 bases separated the two germline ends. The CDR3 contains 15 residues. The CDR3 spells CASSVGAEMNTEAFF. CDR3 in DNA: TGTGCCAGCAGCGTAGGGGCAGAGATGAACACTGAAGCTTTCTTT.

The rearrangement uses TRBV9 and TRBJ2-1; D is perhaps TRBD2 (6 bases). Germline V gives CDR1 SGDLS, CDR2 YYNGEE. Trimming pared 3 bases from V and 1 base from J, leaving 17 bases between. This CDR3 is built from 17 residues. Here the CDR3 DNA reads TGTGCCAGCAGCGCCACCGGAGGGCCCGGGTCCTACAATGAGCAGTTCTTC. Translation: CASSATGGPGSYNEQFF.

This chain links TRBV6-4 with TRBJ2-1; D not resolved. This CDR3 region has 10 residues. Trimming removed 8 bases at V and 4 bases at J, with 3 bases between. Per germline, CDR1 MRHNA and CDR2 SNTAGT. The CDR3 loop is CASLYNEQFF. DNA of the CDR3: TGTGCCAGCCTATACAATGAGCAGTTCTTC.

This clone showed up just once. The chain combines TRBV9 with TRBJ2-1, with TRBD1 identical over 10 bases. Germline loops: CDR1 SGDLS, CDR2 YYNGEE. The CDR3 consists of 14 residues. V gave up 5 bases and J gave up 6 bases; unmatched junction bases: 5. CDR3 amino acids: CASRAGTGANEQFF. Written as DNA, the CDR3 is TGTGCCAGCAGGGCCGGGACAGGGGCCAATGAGCAGTTCTTC.

This clone was seen a handful of times. V and J are TRBV7-9 and TRBJ2-4, with D possibly being TRBD1 (5 bases). V was shortened by 5 bases and J by 0 bases, with 23 bases between the two germline ends. The CDR3 is 19 amino acids. Germline V gene data show CDR1 as SEHNR and CDR2 as FQNEAQ (reference sequence). This CDR3 is CASSPPPSRVFIAKNIQYF. The CDR3 nucleotides are TGTGCCAGCAGCCCACCCCCGAGCAGGGTTTTCATAGCCAAAAACATTCAGTACTTC.

This clone was counted only a few times. The V gene is TRBV25-1, the J gene TRBJ2-1, with a tentative D call TRBD2 (5 bases). Germline CDR1 reads MGHDK; CDR2 reads SYGVNS. CDR3 size: 12 residues. V was trimmed by 3 bases and J by 11 bases, leaving 11 bases between them. In nucleotides, the CDR3 is TGTGCCAGCAGTGACCGACTAAATAAGCAGTTCTTC. Translated: CASSDRLNKQFF.

The chain has TRBV29-1 and TRBJ2-5; 8 bases line up with TRBD2. V lost 4 bases to trimming and J lost 2 bases; unmatched junction nucleotides: 15. The CDR3 is made up of 17 amino acids. Germline V gene lookup returns CDR1 SQVTM and CDR2 ANQGSEA. The CDR3: CSVGLEGNSGIQETQYF. Here the CDR3 DNA reads TGCAGCGTTGGGTTGGAGGGTAATAGCGGGATACAAGAGACCCAGTACTTC.

The rearrangement joins TRBV6-6 to TRBJ2-3, with 9 bases identical to TRBD1. CDR1 is MNHNY and CDR2 is SVGAGI in the germline V gene (reference sequence). The V gene end was trimmed by 5 bases and the J gene end by 1 base; junction bases not matched to a gene: 7. This CDR3 is 16 amino acids long. In DNA, the CDR3 is TGTGCCAGCAGTCAGCCGGACAGGGGCGGCACAGATACGCAGTATTTT. It encodes CASSQPDRGGTDTQYF.

CDR3 region: CASSIRLAGGINEQFF. CDR3 sequence (DNA): TGTGCCAGCAGCATCCGACTAGCGGGAGGGATCAATGAGCAGTTCTTC. The rearrangement uses TRBV9 and TRBJ2-1, with TRBD2 identical over 14 bases. With V trimmed by 4 bases and J by 6 bases, 6 bases remained unmatched. Per germline, CDR1 SGDLS and CDR2 YYNGEE. The CDR3 totals 16 residues.

J is TRBJ2-1 and V is TRBV7-2; D ambiguous. This CDR3 region has 15 residues. Germline values: CDR1 SGHTA, CDR2 FQGNSA. Trimming shortened V by 0 bases and J by 4 bases, and 10 bases separated the two germline ends. Here the CDR3 reads CASSLAFGPYNEQFF. CDR3 DNA sequence: TGTGCCAGCAGCTTAGCTTTTGGACCATACAATGAGCAGTTCTTC.

This clone was seen a handful of times. The chain is built from TRBV18 and TRBJ1-2; maybe TRBD1 (5 bases). From germline, CDR1 is KGHSH and CDR2 LQKENI. Trimming cost V 2 bases and J 7 bases, with 11 bases left between them. This CDR3 region has 13 residues. The CDR3 region is CASSPTGTGGYTF. CDR3 coding DNA: TGTGCCAGCTCACCAACCGGGACTGGTGGCTACACCTTC.

V usage is TRBV6-6 and J usage is TRBJ1-4; D is unclear. The CDR3 covers 14 residues. Per germline, CDR1 MNHNY and CDR2 SVGAGI (reference sequence). Trimming cost V 6 bases and J 5 bases, with 13 bases left between them. The CDR3: CASSKGGRNEKLFF. The CDR3 nucleotides read TGTGCCAGCAGCAAAGGAGGACGGAATGAAAAACTGTTTTTT.

The rearrangement joins TRBV18 to TRBJ1-3, with a weak D call TRBD1 (5 bases). V was cut by 5 bases and J by 1 base, with 12 bases left in between. The length of the CDR3 is 15 residues. The germline V gene has CDR1 KGHSH and CDR2 LQKENI. The CDR3 sequence: CASSTTANSGNTIYF. CDR3 DNA sequence: TGTGCCAGCTCAACGACAGCTAATTCTGGAAACACCATATATTTT. The full variable domain, its missing parts supplied by reference TRBV18 and TRBJ1-3, is NAGVMQNPRHLVRRRGQEARLRCSPMKGHSHVYWYRQLPEEGLKFMVYLQKENIIDESGMPKERFSAEFPKEGPSILRIQQVVRGDSAAYFCASSTTANSGNTIYFGEGSWLTVV.

The chain couples TRBV5-4 to TRBJ1-1, with 9 nucleotides matching TRBD1. V shed 5 bases, J shed 0 bases, and the junction held 2 bases outside the gene matches. Germline V CDR1 and CDR2: SGHNT, YYREEE (reference sequence). The CDR3 spans 14 residues. CDR3 residues: CASRTGGMNTEAFF. The DNA for the CDR3 is TGTGCCAGCAGAACAGGGGGCATGAACACTGAAGCTTTCTTT.

The chain joins TRBV13 to TRBJ1-1, with TRBD1 identical over 9 bases. After removal of 5 bases from V and 4 bases from J, the junction contained 8 bases not matched to a gene. CDR3 size: 15 residues. Germline V gives CDR1 PRHDT, CDR2 FYEKMQ (reference sequence). The CDR3 region has the DNA TGTGCCAGCAGCCTACAGGGGGCTTTCTCCACTGAAGCTTTCTTT. Translated: CASSLQGAFSTEAFF.